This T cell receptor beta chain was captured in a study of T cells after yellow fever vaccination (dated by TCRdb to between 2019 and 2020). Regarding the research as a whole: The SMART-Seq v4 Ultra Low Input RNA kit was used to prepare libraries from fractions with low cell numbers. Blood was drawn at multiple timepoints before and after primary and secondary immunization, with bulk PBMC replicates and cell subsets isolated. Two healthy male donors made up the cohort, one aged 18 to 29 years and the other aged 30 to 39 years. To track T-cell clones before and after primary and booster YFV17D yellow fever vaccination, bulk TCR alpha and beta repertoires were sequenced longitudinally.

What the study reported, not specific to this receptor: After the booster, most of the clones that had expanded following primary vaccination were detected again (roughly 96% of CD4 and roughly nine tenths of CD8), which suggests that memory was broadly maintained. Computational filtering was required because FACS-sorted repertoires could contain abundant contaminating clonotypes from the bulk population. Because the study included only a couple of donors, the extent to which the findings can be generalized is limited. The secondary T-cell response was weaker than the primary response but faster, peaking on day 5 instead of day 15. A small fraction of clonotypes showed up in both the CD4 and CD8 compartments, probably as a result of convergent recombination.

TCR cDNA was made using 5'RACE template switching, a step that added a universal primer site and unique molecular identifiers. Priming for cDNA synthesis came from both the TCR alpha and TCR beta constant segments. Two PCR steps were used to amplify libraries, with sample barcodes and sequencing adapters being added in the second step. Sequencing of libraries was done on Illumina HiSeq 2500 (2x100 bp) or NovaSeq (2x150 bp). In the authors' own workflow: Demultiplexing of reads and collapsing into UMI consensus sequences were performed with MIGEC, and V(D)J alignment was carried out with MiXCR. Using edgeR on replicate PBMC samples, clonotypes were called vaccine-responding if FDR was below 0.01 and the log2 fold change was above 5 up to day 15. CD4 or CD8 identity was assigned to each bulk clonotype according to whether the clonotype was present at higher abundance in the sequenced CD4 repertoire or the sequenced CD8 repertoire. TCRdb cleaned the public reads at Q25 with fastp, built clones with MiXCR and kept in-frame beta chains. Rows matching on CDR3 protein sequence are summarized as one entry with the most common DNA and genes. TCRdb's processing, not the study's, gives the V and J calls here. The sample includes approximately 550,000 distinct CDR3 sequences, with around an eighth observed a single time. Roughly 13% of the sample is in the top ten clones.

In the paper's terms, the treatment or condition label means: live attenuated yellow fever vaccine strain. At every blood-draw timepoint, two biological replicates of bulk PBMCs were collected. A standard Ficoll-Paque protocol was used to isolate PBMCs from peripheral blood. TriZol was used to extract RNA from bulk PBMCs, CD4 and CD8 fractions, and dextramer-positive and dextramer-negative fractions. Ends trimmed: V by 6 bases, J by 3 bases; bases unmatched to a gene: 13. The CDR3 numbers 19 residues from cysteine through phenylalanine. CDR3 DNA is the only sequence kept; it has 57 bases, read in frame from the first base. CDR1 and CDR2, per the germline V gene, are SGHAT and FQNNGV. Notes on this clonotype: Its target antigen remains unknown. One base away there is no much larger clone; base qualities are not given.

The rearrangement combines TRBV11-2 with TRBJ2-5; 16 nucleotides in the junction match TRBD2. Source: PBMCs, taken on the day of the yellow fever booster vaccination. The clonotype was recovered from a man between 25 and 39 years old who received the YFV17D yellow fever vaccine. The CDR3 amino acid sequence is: CASSPGTSGRVFGEETQYF. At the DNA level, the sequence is TGTGCCAGCAGTCCCGGGACTAGCGGGAGGGTTTTCGGTGAAGAGACCCAGTACTTC.